Following are 3 T cell receptor beta chains from one sample sequenced in a study of cytomegalovirus exposure and HLA in healthy donors. The PCR employed 60 Vbeta primers together with 13 Jbeta primers. TCRdb keeps only in-frame clones here, not all; method: immunoSEQ multiplex PCR. The sample has 73,000 or so clones, around 72% seen once; the top ten hold more than 15%. Sequencing was done on a sample of PBMCs. The origin of the receptors is a woman aged 40 to 50 in good health and CMV-seropositive.

The V call is TRBV9, the J call TRBJ2-1, with unresolved D. Trimming shortened V by 0 bases and J by 0 bases, and 7 bases separated the two germline ends. CDR3 length equals 15 residues. Germline-derived CDR1 and CDR2 are SGDLS and YYNGEE. CDR3 in amino acids: CASSVGRSSYNEQFF. For the CDR3, the DNA is TGTGCCAGCAGCGTAGGCCGGAGCTCCTACAATGAGCAGTTCTTC.

V and J are TRBV7-6 and TRBJ2-7, with 9 bases identical to TRBD1. The junction had 4 bases not matched to a gene; V was cut back by 1 base and J by 3 bases. The CDR3 runs to 15 residues. Germline lookup yields CDR1 SGHVS and CDR2 FNYEAQ. CDR3 DNA sequence: TGTGCCAGCAGCTTAGAGGGACAGGGTAACTACGAGCAGTACTTC. This translates into CASSLEGQGNYEQYF. Together with reference TRBV7-6 and TRBJ2-7, the CDR3 gives the full variable domain: GAGVSQSPRYKVTKRGQDVALRCDPISGHVSLYWYRQALGQGPEFLTYFNYEAQQDKSGLPNDRFSAERPEGSISTLTIQRTEQRDSAMYRCASSLEGQGNYEQYFGPGTRLTVT.

This chain joins TRBV6-1 and TRBJ1-1; 10 bases fit TRBD1. CDR1 MNHNS and CDR2 SASEGT come from the germline V gene. There are 14 residues in the CDR3. V was pared by 5 bases and J by 4 bases, with 4 bases of the junction left unmatched. The CDR3 sequence: CASSRDRGRTEAFF. The CDR3 DNA sequence: TGTGCCAGCAGTAGGGACAGGGGTCGCACTGAAGCTTTCTTT.